A selection of T cell receptor beta chains follows, all from one sample in a study of cytomegalovirus exposure and HLA in healthy donors. TCRdb's copy holds only in-frame clones and misses some; the assay was immunoSEQ multiplex PCR. The data contain fewer than 70,000 clones, under 80% of them singletons. The specimen sequenced was PBMCs. The receptors stem from a male donor in good health and CMV-seropositive. Each CDR3 is given with its conserved first and last residue. A D gene is named only where the DNA matches it firmly. Size tells how often a clone was seen (once, few, many) or the class of an expanded clone, and some rows leave it out.

TRBJ2-1 | NA | TRBV7-3 | NA | TGTGCCAGCAGCGAAGAACTAGCCGGTGAGCAGTTCTTC | CASSEELAGEQFF
TRBJ2-7 | TRBD2 | TRBV9 | NA | TGTGCCAGCAGCGTAGTTCCTAGCGGGATGTACGAGCAGTACTTC | CASSVVPSGMYEQYF
TRBJ2-5 | NA | TRBV5-1 | few | TGCGCCAGCAGCTTGGCACAGCAAGAGACCCAGTACTTC | CASSLAQQETQYF
TRBJ1-1 | TRBD1 | TRBV7-9 | NA | TGTTCCAGCAGCTTAGCCCCGGGACAGGGGCGGAACACTGAAGCTTTCTTT | CSSSLAPGQGRNTEAFF
TRBJ2-7 | NA | TRBV18 | NA | TGTGCCAGCTCACCCGACTACCAAACCTACGAGCAGTACTTC | CASSPDYQTYEQYF
TRBJ2-1 | TRBD2 | TRBV15 | NA | TGTGCCACCAGCATACGGGGGGGGTCCTACAATGAGCAGTTCTTC | CATSIRGGSYNEQFF
TRBJ1-3 | NA | TRBV28 | few | TGTGCCAGCAGCCGGGGAGGGAGCTCTGGAAACACCATATATTTT | CASSRGGSSGNTIYF
TRBJ2-4 | TRBD1 | TRBV9 | few | TGTGCCAGCAGCGAGGAACAGGGGGACATTCAGTACTTC | CASSEEQGDIQYF
TRBJ2-7 | TRBD1 | TRBV29-1 | NA | TGCAGCGTGGGACAGCCTGATAGGACCTACGAGCAGTACTTC | CSVGQPDRTYEQYF
TRBJ2-5 | TRBD1 | TRBV12-5 | NA | TGTGCTAGTGGTTCGGGACAGGGGAACCAAGAGACCCAGTACTTC | CASGSGQGNQETQYF
TRBJ1-2 | TRBD1 | TRBV6-5 | few | TGTGCCAGCAGTGCTCCGGGACAGGCGCGCGGCTACACCTTC | CASSAPGQARGYTF
TRBJ2-7 | NA | TRBV5-4 | NA | TGTGCCAGCAGCTTCGACACCTACGAGCAGTACTTC | CASSFDTYEQYF
TRBJ2-1 | TRBD2 | TRBV5-1 | few | TGCGCCAGCAGCTTGGAAGGACTAGCGGGAGCGGATGAGCAGTTCTTC | CASSLEGLAGADEQFF
TRBJ1-4 | NA | TRBV7-9 | NA | TGTGCCAGCAGCCTGGGTGTTGGGGCAGCAAAACTGTTTTTT | CASSLGVGAAKLFF
TRBJ1-1 | TRBD1 | TRBV5-6 | NA | TGTGCCAGCAGAATGAGGGGGCTGTGGGACACTGAAGCTTTCTTT | CASRMRGLWDTEAFF
TRBJ1-5 | TRBD1 | TRBV30 | NA | TGTGCCTGGAGGCGAGACAGGGCTCAGCCCCAGCATTTT | CAWRRDRAQPQHF
TRBJ2-6 | NA | TRBV30 | NA | TGTGCCTGGAGTGGTCTCTCTGACAGGCTCAACTCTGGGGCCAACGTCCTGACTTTC | CAWSGLSDRLNSGANVLTF
TRBJ2-2 | TRBD2 | TRBV15 | NA | TGTGCCACCAGCAGAGAACTAGCGGGGACTTTGAACACCGGGGAGCTGTTTTTT | CATSRELAGTLNTGELFF
TRBJ2-7 | TRBD1 | TRBV6-6 | NA | TGTGCCAGCAGTAAGGGACAGCTCTACGAGCAGTACTTC | CASSKGQLYEQYF
TRBJ2-3 | NA | TRBV5-1 | few | TGCGCCAGCCGTCCACGGGGTACTACAGATACGCAGTATTTT | CASRPRGTTDTQYF
TRBJ2-2 | TRBD1 | TRBV2 | NA | TGTGCCAGCAGTGAAATATTCTCGGGACAGGGGAAGGCCGGGGAGCTGTTTTTT | CASSEIFSGQGKAGELFF
TRBJ2-7 | TRBD1 | TRBV6-1 | NA | TGTGCCAGCAGTGGGGGGACAGGGGGGTACGAGCAGTACTTC | CASSGGTGGYEQYF
TRBJ2-7 | TRBD1 | TRBV7-9 | NA | TGTGCCAGCAGCGGGACCGGGACAGAGACTACCTACGAGCAGTACTTC | CASSGTGTETTYEQYF
TRBJ1-1 | NA | TRBV10-3 | few | TGTGCCATCAGTGAGTTTTCGGGAACCATTGGGACTGAAGCTTTCTTT | CAISEFSGTIGTEAFF
TRBJ2-7 | TRBD1 | TRBV7-2 | NA | TGTGCCAGCAGCAGCCGGGACAGGGGAGGCTACGAGCAGTACTTC | CASSSRDRGGYEQYF
TRBJ1-5 | NA | TRBV6-6 | NA | TGTGCCAGCAGTTTGAGACAGGTTAGCAATCAGCCCCAGCATTTT | CASSLRQVSNQPQHF
TRBJ2-4 | TRBD1 | TRBV2 | NA | TGTGCCAGCAGCGTTCCGGGACAGGGCCACCTAATTCAGTACTTC | CASSVPGQGHLIQYF
TRBJ2-5 | TRBD1 | TRBV19 | few | TGTGCCAGTAGTATAACAGGGGGCCAAGAGACCCAGTACTTC | CASSITGGQETQYF
TRBJ2-1 | TRBD2 | TRBV5-1 | NA | TGCGCCAGCAGCTTGGGGGAGGGCCGGTCGGGTGAGCAGTTCTTC | CASSLGEGRSGEQFF
TRBJ2-7 | NA | TRBV7-3 | NA | TGTGCCAGCAGCGCCTGGGGCACTCCCTACGAGCAGTACTTC | CASSAWGTPYEQYF
TRBJ2-3 | NA | TRBV7-9 | NA | TGTTCCAGCAGCTTAGTCCGGGCCGGGCGGGCCGCCCGGACAGATACGCAGTATTTT | CSSSLVRAGRAARTDTQYF
TRBJ2-2 | NA | TRBV9 | NA | TGTGCCAGCAGCGTAGATTTACAGGAAAGCGGGGAGCTGTTTTTT | CASSVDLQESGELFF
TRBJ1-1 | NA | TRBV7-9 | once | TGTGCCAGCAGCTCGACGGGGACTGGCGAAGCTGAAGCTTTCTTT | CASSSTGTGEAEAFF
TRBJ1-6 | NA | TRBV2 | NA | TGTGCCAGCAGTGAATTGTCGGGAGGTAATTCACCCCTCCACTTT | CASSELSGGNSPLHF
TRBJ2-2 | NA | TRBV2 | NA | TGTGCCAGCACAACAGGGTTGGTGGGCACCGGGGAGCTGTTTTTT | CASTTGLVGTGELFF
TRBJ2-2 | TRBD2 | TRBV30 | NA | TGTGCCTGGACTAGCGGGAGGGACACCGGGGAGCTGTTTTTT | CAWTSGRDTGELFF